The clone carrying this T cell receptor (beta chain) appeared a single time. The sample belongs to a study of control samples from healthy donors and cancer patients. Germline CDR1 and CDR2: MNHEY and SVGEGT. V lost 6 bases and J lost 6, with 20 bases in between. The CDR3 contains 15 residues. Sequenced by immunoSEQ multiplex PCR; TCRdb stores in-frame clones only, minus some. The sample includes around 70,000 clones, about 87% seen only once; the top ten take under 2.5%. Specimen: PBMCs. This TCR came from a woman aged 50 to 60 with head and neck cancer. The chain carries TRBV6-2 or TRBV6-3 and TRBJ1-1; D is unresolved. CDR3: CASSLPEFVMPEAFF. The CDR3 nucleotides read TGTGCCAGCAGCCTGCCAGAGTTCGTCATGCCTGAAGCTTTCTTT.